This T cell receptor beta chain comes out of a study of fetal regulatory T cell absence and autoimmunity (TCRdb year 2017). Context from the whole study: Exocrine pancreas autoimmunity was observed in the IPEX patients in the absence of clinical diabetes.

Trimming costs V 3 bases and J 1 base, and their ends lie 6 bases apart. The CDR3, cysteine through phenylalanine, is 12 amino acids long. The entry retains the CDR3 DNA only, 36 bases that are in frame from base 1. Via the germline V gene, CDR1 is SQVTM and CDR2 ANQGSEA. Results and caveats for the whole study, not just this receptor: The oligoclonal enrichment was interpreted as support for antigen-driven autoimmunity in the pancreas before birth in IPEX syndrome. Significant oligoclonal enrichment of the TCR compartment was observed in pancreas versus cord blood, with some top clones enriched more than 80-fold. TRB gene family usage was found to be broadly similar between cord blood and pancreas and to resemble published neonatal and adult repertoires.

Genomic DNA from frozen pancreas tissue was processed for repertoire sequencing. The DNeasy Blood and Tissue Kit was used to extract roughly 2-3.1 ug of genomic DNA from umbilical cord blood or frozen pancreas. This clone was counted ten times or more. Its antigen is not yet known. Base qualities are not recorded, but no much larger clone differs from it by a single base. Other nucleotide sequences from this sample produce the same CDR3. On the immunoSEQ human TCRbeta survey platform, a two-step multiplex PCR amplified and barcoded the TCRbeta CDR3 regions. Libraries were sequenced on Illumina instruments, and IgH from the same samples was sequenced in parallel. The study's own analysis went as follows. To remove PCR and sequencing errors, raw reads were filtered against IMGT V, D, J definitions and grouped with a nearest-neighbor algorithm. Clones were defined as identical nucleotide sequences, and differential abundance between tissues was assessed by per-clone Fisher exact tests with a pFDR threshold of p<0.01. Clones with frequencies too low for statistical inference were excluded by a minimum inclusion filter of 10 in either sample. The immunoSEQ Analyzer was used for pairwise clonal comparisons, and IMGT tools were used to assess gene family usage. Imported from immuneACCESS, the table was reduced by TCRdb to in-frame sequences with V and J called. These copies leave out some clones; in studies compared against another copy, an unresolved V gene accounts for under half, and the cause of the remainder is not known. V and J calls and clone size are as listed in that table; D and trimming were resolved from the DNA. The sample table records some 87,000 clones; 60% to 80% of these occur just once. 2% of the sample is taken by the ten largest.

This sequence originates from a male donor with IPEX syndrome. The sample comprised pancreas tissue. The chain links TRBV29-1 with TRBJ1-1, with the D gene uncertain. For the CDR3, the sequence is CSVEAGNTEAFF. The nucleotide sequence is TGCAGCGTTGAGGCTGGGAACACTGAAGCTTTCTTT.